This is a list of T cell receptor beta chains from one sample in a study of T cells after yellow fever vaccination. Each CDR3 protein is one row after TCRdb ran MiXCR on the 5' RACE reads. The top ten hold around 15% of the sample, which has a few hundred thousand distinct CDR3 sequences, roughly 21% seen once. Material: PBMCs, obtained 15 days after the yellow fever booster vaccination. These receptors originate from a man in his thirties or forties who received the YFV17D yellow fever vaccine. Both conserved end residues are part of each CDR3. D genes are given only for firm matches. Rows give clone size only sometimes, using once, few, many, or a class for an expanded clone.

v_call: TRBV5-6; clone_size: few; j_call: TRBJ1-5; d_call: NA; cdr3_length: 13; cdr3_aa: CASSLRGDQPQHF; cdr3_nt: TGTGCCAGCAGCTTGCGGGGGGATCAGCCCCAGCATTTT
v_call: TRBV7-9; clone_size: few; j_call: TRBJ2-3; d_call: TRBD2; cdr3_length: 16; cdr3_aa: CASSVSLAGGGDTQYF; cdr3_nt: TGTGCCAGCAGCGTCAGTCTAGCGGGAGGAGGAGATACGCAGTATTTT
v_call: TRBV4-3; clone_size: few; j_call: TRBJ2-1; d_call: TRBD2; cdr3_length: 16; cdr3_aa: CASSQGSSGLYNEQFF; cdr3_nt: TGCGCCAGCAGCCAAGGGTCTAGCGGACTCTACAATGAGCAGTTCTTC
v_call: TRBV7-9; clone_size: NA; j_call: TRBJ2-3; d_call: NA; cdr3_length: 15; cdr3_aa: CASRPQGLATDTQYF; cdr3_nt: TGTGCCAGCAGGCCTCAGGGACTGGCCACAGATACGCAGTATTTT
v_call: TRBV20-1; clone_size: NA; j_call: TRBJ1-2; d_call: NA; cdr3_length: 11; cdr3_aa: CSAEDNYGYTF; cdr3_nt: TGCAGTGCCGAGGACAACTATGGCTACACCTTC
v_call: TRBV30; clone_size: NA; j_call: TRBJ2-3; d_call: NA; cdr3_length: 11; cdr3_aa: CAWSVSDTQYF; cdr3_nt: TGTGCCTGGAGTGTTTCAGATACGCAGTATTTT
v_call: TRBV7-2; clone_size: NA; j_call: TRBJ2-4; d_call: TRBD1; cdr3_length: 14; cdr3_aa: CASGGQVVKNIQYF; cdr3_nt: TGTGCCAGCGGGGGACAGGTAGTAAAAAACATTCAGTACTTC
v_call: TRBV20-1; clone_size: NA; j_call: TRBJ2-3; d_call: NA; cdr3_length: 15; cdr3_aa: CSAKTSRRGTDTQYF; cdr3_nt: TGCAGTGCGAAGACTAGCCGGAGGGGGACAGATACGCAGTATTTT
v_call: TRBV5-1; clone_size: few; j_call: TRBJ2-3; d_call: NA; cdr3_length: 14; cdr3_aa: CASSLDPSSDTQYF; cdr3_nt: TGCGCCAGCAGCTTGGACCCCTCGTCGGATACGCAGTATTTT
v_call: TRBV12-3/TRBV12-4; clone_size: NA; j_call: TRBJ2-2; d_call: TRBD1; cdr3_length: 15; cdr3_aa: CASSPGTGHGGELVF; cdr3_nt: TGTGCCAGCAGTCCTGGGACAGGTCATGGCGGGGAGCTGGTTTTT
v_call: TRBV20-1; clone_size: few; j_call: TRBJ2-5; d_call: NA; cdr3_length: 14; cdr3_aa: CSARGARDAPTQYF; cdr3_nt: TGCAGTGCCAGAGGTGCCCGGGACGCACCGACCCAGTACTTC
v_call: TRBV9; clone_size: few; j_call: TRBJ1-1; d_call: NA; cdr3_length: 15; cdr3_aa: CASSVRREGSTEAFF; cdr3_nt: TGTGCCAGCAGCGTCCGCAGGGAAGGTAGCACTGAAGCTTTCTTT
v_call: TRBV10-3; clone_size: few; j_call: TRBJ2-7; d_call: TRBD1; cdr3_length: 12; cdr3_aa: CAIGQGLDEQYF; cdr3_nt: TGTGCCATCGGACAGGGTCTCGACGAGCAGTACTTC
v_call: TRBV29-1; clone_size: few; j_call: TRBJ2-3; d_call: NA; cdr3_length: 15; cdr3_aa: CSVPRTGTGTDTQYF; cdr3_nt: TGCAGCGTTCCAAGAACAGGAACCGGCACAGATACGCAGTATTTT
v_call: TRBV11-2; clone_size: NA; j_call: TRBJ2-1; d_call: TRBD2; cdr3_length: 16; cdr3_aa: CASSLLRTSGDNEQFF; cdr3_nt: TGTGCCAGCAGCTTGCTACGGACTAGCGGGGACAATGAGCAGTTCTTC
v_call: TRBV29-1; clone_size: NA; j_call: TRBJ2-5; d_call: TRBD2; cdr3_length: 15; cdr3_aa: CSVEFSGRAAETQYF; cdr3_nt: TGCAGCGTTGAATTTAGCGGGAGGGCCGCGGAGACCCAGTACTTC
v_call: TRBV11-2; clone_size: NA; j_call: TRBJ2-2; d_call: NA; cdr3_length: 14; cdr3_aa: CASSFIQHTGELFF; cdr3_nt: TGTGCCAGCAGCTTTATACAGCACACCGGGGAGCTGTTTTTT
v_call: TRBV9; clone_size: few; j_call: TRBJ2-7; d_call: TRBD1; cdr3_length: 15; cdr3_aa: CASSASGTAFGEQYF; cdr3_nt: TGTGCCAGCAGCGCCTCCGGGACAGCCTTTGGCGAGCAGTACTTC
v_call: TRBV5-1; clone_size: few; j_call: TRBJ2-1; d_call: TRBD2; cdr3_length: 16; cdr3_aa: CASSLVAGGGYNEQFF; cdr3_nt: TGCGCCAGCAGCTTGGTAGCGGGAGGGGGATACAATGAGCAGTTCTTC
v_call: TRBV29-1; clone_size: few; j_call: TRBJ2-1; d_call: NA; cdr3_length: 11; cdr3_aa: CSAESGPSRFF; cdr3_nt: TGCAGCGCCGAATCCGGGCCCAGCAGGTTCTTC
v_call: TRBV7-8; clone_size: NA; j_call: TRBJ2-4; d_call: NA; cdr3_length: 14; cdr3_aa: CASSPGTYKNIQYF; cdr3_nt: TGTGCCAGCAGCCCCGGGACATATAAAAACATTCAGTACTTC
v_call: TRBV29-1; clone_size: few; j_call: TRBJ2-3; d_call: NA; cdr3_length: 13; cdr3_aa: CSVQRGSTDTQYF; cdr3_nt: TGCAGCGTTCAAAGGGGTAGCACAGATACGCAGTATTTT
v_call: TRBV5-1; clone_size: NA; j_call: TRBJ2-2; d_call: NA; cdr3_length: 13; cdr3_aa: CASSTASWGELFF; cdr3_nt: TGCGCCAGTTCGACTGCTTCGTGGGGGGAGCTGTTTTTT
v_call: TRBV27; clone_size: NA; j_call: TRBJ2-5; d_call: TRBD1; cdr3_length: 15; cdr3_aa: CASSLSWDRVETQYF; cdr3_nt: TGTGCCAGCAGTTTATCCTGGGACAGGGTAGAGACCCAGTACTTC
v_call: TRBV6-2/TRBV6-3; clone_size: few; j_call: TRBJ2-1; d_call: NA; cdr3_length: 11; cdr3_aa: CASSLGGRAVF; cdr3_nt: TGTGCCAGCAGTTTAGGGGGGCGAGCGGTCTTC
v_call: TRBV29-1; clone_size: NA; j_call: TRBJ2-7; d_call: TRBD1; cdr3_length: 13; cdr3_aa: CSVEEGGGYEQYF; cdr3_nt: TGCAGCGTTGAGGAAGGGGGCGGCTACGAGCAGTACTTC
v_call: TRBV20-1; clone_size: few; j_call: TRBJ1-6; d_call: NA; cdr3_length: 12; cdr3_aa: CSARGLNSPLHF; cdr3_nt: TGCAGTGCTAGAGGGCTGAATTCACCCCTCCACTTT
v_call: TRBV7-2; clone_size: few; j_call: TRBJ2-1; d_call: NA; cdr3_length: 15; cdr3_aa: CASSFSGRAKDEQFF; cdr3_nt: TGTGCCAGCAGCTTTTCCGGGAGAGCCAAAGATGAGCAGTTCTTC
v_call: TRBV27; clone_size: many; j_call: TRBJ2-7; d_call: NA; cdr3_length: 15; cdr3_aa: CASSPWDTNSYEQYF; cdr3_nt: TGTGCCAGCAGTCCGTGGGACACTAATTCCTACGAGCAGTACTTC
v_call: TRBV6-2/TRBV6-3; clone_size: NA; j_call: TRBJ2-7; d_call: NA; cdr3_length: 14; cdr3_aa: CASRPTGQPYEQYF; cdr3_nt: TGTGCCAGCCGACCTACTGGACAGCCCTACGAGCAGTACTTC
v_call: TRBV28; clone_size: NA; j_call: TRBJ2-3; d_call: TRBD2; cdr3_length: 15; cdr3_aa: CASSGLAGFTDTQYF; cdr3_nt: TGTGCCAGCAGCGGACTAGCGGGTTTCACAGATACGCAGTATTTT
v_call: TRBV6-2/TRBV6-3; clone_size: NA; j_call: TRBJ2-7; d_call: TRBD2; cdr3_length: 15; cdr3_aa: CASSFIAGGGSEQYF; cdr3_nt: TGTGCCAGCAGTTTCATAGCGGGAGGAGGGAGCGAGCAGTACTTC
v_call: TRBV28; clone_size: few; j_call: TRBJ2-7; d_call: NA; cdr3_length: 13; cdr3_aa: CASNLGGGDEQYF; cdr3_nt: TGTGCCAGCAACCTAGGCGGAGGTGACGAGCAGTACTTC
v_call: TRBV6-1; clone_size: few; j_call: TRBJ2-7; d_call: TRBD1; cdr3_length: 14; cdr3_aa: CASRGGQGSYEQYF; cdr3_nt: TGTGCCAGCAGGGGAGGACAGGGCTCCTACGAGCAGTACTTC
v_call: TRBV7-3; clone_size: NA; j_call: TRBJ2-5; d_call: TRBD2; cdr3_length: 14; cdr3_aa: CASSPGAGRETQYF; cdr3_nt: TGTGCCAGCAGCCCGGGAGCGGGACGGGAGACCCAGTACTTC
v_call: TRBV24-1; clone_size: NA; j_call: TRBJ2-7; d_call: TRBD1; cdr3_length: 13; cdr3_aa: CATSDNRGLEQYF; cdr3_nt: TGTGCCACCAGTGACAACAGGGGTCTCGAGCAGTACTTC
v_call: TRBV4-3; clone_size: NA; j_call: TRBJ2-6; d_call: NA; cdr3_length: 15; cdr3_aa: CASSQDRIGANVLTF; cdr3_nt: TGCGCCAGCAGCCAAGATCGAATTGGGGCCAACGTCCTGACTTTC
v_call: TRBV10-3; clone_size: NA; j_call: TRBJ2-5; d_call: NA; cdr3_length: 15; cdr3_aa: CATQITNGLEETQYF; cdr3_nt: TGTGCCACCCAGATTACAAACGGACTTGAAGAGACCCAGTACTTC
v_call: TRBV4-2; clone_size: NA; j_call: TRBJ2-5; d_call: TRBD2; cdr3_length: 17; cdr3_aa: CASSQRLAGDNPGTQYF; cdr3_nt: TGTGCCAGCAGCCAGAGACTAGCGGGAGATAATCCAGGGACCCAGTACTTC
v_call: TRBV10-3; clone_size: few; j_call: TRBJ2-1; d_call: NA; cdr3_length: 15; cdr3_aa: CAISESQAYYNEQFF; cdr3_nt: TGTGCCATCAGTGAGTCGCAGGCCTACTACAATGAGCAGTTCTTC
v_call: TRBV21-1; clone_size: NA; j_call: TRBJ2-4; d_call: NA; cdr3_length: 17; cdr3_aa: CASSPTQGLEGKNIQYF; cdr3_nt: TGTGCCAGCAGCCCGACCCAGGGGCTGGAGGGCAAAAACATTCAGTACTTC
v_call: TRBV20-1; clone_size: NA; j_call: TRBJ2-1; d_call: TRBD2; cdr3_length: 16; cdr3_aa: CSARAGGLAVRGEQFF; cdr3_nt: TGCAGTGCTAGGGCGGGTGGGCTAGCGGTCCGTGGGGAGCAGTTCTTC
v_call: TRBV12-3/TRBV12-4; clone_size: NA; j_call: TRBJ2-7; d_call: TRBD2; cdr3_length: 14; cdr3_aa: CASMPGLDNYEQYF; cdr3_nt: TGTGCCTCCATGCCGGGACTAGACAACTACGAGCAGTACTTC
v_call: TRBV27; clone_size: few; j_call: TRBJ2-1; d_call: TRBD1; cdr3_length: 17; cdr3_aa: CASSSQSPGTGINEQFF; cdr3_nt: TGTGCCAGCAGTTCCCAATCACCCGGGACAGGGATTAATGAGCAGTTCTTC
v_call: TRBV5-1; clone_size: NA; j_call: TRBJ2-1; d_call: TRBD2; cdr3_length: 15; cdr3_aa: CASSLAGTGGTVYFF; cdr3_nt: TGCGCCAGCAGCTTGGCTGGCACGGGGGGTACTGTTTATTTCTTC
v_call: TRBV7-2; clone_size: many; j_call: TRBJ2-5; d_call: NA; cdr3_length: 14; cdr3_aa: CASSLGGLQETQYF; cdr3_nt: TGTGCCAGCAGCTTGGGAGGACTCCAAGAGACCCAGTACTTC
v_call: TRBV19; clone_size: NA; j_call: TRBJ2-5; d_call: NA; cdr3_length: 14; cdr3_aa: CASSVTGTQETQYF; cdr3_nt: TGTGCCAGTAGTGTCACCGGGACGCAAGAGACCCAGTACTTC
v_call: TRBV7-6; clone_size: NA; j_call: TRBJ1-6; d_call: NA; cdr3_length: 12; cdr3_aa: CASRNKNSPLHF; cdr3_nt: TGTGCCAGCAGGAATAAGAATTCACCCCTCCACTTT
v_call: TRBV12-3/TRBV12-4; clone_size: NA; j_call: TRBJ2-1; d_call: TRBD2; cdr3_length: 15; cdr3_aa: CASSLLAGGPVEQFF; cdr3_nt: TGTGCCAGCAGTTTGCTAGCGGGAGGGCCTGTCGAGCAGTTCTTC
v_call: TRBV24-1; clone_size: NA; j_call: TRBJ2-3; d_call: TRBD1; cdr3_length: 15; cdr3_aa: CATSDPGGGGDTQYF; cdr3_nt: TGTGCCACCAGTGATCCAGGGGGCGGCGGGGATACGCAGTATTTT
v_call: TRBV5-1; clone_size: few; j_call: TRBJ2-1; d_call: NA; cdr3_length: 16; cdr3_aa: CASSFTEGFSYNEQFF; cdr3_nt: TGCGCCAGCAGCTTTACCGAAGGGTTCTCCTACAATGAGCAGTTCTTC